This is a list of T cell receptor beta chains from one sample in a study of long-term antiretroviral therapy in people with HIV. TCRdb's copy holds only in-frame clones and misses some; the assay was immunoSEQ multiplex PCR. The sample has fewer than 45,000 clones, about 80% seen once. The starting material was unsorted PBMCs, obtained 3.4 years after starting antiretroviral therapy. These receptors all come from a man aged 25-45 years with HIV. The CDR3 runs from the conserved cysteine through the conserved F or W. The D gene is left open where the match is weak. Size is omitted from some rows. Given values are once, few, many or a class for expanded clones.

cdr3_aa: CASSLIPQGAETQYF
cdr3_nt: TGTGCCAGCAGTTTAATTCCACAGGGGGCCGAGACCCAGTACTTC
j_call: TRBJ2-5
clone_size: .
v_call: TRBV28
d_call: TRBD1

cdr3_aa: CASSRRGEQYF
cdr3_nt: TGTGCCAGCAGCAGGCGGGGCGAGCAGTACTTC
j_call: TRBJ2-7
clone_size: once
v_call: TRBV21-1
d_call: .

cdr3_aa: CASSYLSGRDNEQFF
cdr3_nt: TGTGCCAGCAGTTACCTTAGCGGCAGAGACAATGAGCAGTTCTTC
j_call: TRBJ2-1
clone_size: .
v_call: TRBV6-5
d_call: .

cdr3_aa: CASSIVGEGYTF
cdr3_nt: TGTGCCAGTAGTATAGTGGGGGAAGGCTACACCTTC
j_call: TRBJ1-2
clone_size: .
v_call: TRBV19
d_call: .

cdr3_aa: CASSYYEGNEQYF
cdr3_nt: TGTGCCAGCAGTTACTATGAGGGTAACGAGCAGTACTTC
j_call: TRBJ2-7
clone_size: .
v_call: TRBV6-6
d_call: .

cdr3_aa: CASSLGGYRGYTF
cdr3_nt: TGTGCCAGCAGCCTCGGGGGCTACCGCGGCTACACCTTC
j_call: TRBJ1-2
clone_size: once
v_call: TRBV28
d_call: .

cdr3_aa: CASGGLYAEAFF
cdr3_nt: TGTGCCAGTGGGGGACTTTACGCTGAAGCTTTCTTT
j_call: TRBJ1-1
clone_size: .
v_call: TRBV19
d_call: .

cdr3_aa: CASSLSGTTYEQYF
cdr3_nt: TGTGCCAGTAGTTTATCCGGGACTACCTACGAGCAGTACTTC
j_call: TRBJ2-7
clone_size: .
v_call: TRBV19
d_call: TRBD2

cdr3_aa: CASSQAGGGEQYF
cdr3_nt: TGTGCCAGCAGCCAAGCGGGAGGGGGCGAGCAGTACTTC
j_call: TRBJ2-7
clone_size: .
v_call: TRBV5-4
d_call: TRBD2

cdr3_aa: CASSPPGQGASAKNIQYF
cdr3_nt: TGTGCCAGCTCACCACCGGGACAGGGGGCGTCGGCCAAAAACATTCAGTACTTC
j_call: TRBJ2-4
clone_size: .
v_call: TRBV18
d_call: TRBD1

cdr3_aa: CASSLHSSGANVLTF
cdr3_nt: TGCGCCAGCAGCTTGCACAGCTCTGGGGCCAACGTCCTGACTTTC
j_call: TRBJ2-6
clone_size: .
v_call: TRBV5-1
d_call: .

cdr3_aa: CASSYGLGRAYEQYF
cdr3_nt: TGTGCCAGCAGTTACGGTCTCGGCAGGGCTTACGAGCAGTACTTC
j_call: TRBJ2-7
clone_size: .
v_call: TRBV6-6
d_call: .

cdr3_aa: CASSPGTGLSGYTF
cdr3_nt: TGTGCCAGCAGCCCCGGGACAGGGCTCTCTGGCTACACCTTC
j_call: TRBJ1-2
clone_size: .
v_call: TRBV27
d_call: TRBD1

cdr3_aa: CASSSGLAGASEYF
cdr3_nt: TGTGCCAGCAGCTCGGGACTAGCGGGCGCCTCCGAGTACTTC
j_call: TRBJ2-7
clone_size: few
v_call: TRBV7-8
d_call: TRBD2

cdr3_aa: CASSLGTGGRGTYGYTF
cdr3_nt: TGTGCCAGCAGCTTGGGGACAGGGGGAAGAGGAACCTATGGCTACACCTTC
j_call: TRBJ1-2
clone_size: .
v_call: TRBV5-4
d_call: TRBD1

cdr3_aa: CASSQTSSFYNEQFF
cdr3_nt: TGCGCCAGCAGCCAGACTAGCAGCTTCTACAATGAGCAGTTCTTC
j_call: TRBJ2-1
clone_size: .
v_call: TRBV4-3
d_call: TRBD2

cdr3_aa: CASSTGEVTYNEQFF
cdr3_nt: TGTGCCAGCAGTACCGGGGAAGTCACCTACAATGAGCAGTTCTTC
j_call: TRBJ2-1
clone_size: .
v_call: TRBV6-6
d_call: .

cdr3_aa: CASSPTGGAGGYTF
cdr3_nt: TGTGCCAGCTCACCAACAGGGGGCGCGGGAGGCTACACCTTC
j_call: TRBJ1-2
clone_size: .
v_call: TRBV18
d_call: TRBD1

cdr3_aa: CASSQVLGQETYEQYF
cdr3_nt: TGCGCCAGCAGCCAAGTGCTGGGACAGGAGACCTACGAGCAGTACTTC
j_call: TRBJ2-7
clone_size: once
v_call: TRBV4-3
d_call: TRBD1

cdr3_aa: CASSQVAGFSGNQPQHF
cdr3_nt: TGCGCCAGCAGCCAAGTGGCAGGCTTTTCGGGCAATCAGCCCCAGCATTTT
j_call: TRBJ1-5
clone_size: .
v_call: TRBV4-1
d_call: .

cdr3_aa: CASGKDSSYEQYF
cdr3_nt: TGTGCCAGCGGAAAGGACAGTAGCTACGAGCAGTACTTC
j_call: TRBJ2-7
clone_size: .
v_call: TRBV6-5
d_call: .

cdr3_aa: CASSLVLGPYNEQFF
cdr3_nt: TGTGCCAGCAGCCTAGTCCTGGGCCCTTACAATGAGCAGTTCTTC
j_call: TRBJ2-1
clone_size: .
v_call: TRBV7-2
d_call: .

cdr3_aa: CAISEGVNTEAFF
cdr3_nt: TGTGCCATCAGTGAGGGGGTGAACACTGAAGCTTTCTTT
j_call: TRBJ1-1
clone_size: .
v_call: TRBV10-3
d_call: .

cdr3_aa: CASRQTGLYGYTF
cdr3_nt: TGTGCCAGCAGACAGACAGGGCTCTATGGCTACACCTTC
j_call: TRBJ1-2
clone_size: few
v_call: TRBV2
d_call: TRBD1

cdr3_aa: CASRALGVSVNEQFF
cdr3_nt: TGTGCCAGCAGAGCTCTAGGAGTCTCTGTCAATGAGCAGTTCTTC
j_call: TRBJ2-1
clone_size: .
v_call: TRBV27
d_call: .

cdr3_aa: CASSLTMIDSGANVLTF
cdr3_nt: TGTGCCAGCTCACTGACGATGATCGACTCTGGGGCCAACGTCCTGACTTTC
j_call: TRBJ2-6
clone_size: .
v_call: TRBV18
d_call: .

cdr3_aa: CASRRGLRALDDQPQHF
cdr3_nt: TGTGCCAGCAGGCGGGGTTTACGGGCCCTCGACGATCAGCCCCAGCATTTT
j_call: TRBJ1-5
clone_size: .
v_call: TRBV6-4
d_call: .

cdr3_aa: CASSPKGQGFSYEQYF
cdr3_nt: TGTGCCAGCAGCCCTAAGGGACAGGGGTTCTCCTACGAGCAGTACTTC
j_call: TRBJ2-7
clone_size: few
v_call: TRBV7-9
d_call: TRBD1

cdr3_aa: CASSPKTSGTTTYEQYF
cdr3_nt: TGTGCCAGCTCACCAAAAACTAGCGGGACTACTACCTACGAGCAGTACTTC
j_call: TRBJ2-7
clone_size: once
v_call: TRBV18
d_call: TRBD2

cdr3_aa: CASSSTGVYGYTF
cdr3_nt: TGTGCCAGCAGTTCGACAGGAGTTTATGGCTACACCTTC
j_call: TRBJ1-2
clone_size: .
v_call: TRBV6-6
d_call: .

cdr3_aa: CASSPHNEQFF
cdr3_nt: TGTGCCAGCAGTCCTCACAATGAGCAGTTCTTC
j_call: TRBJ2-1
clone_size: .
v_call: TRBV27
d_call: .

cdr3_aa: CASSSERVSPEAFF
cdr3_nt: TGTGCCAGCAGTTCGGAGCGGGTGAGCCCTGAAGCTTTCTTT
j_call: TRBJ1-1
clone_size: few
v_call: TRBV7-9
d_call: .

cdr3_aa: CASSEGQGWNEQYF
cdr3_nt: TGTGCCAGCAGCGAAGGACAGGGGTGGAACGAGCAGTACTTC
j_call: TRBJ2-7
clone_size: .
v_call: TRBV7-9
d_call: TRBD1

cdr3_aa: CASSHLDRGLDEKLFF
cdr3_nt: TGTGCCAGCAGCCACCTCGACAGGGGGCTGGATGAAAAACTGTTTTTT
j_call: TRBJ1-4
clone_size: .
v_call: TRBV14
d_call: TRBD1

cdr3_aa: CASSEFVVLMTGELFF
cdr3_nt: TGTGCCAGCAGTGAATTTGTAGTCCTCATGACCGGGGAGCTGTTTTTT
j_call: TRBJ2-2
clone_size: .
v_call: TRBV25-1
d_call: .

cdr3_aa: CSVVDRVRTEAFF
cdr3_nt: TGCAGCGTTGTTGACAGGGTTCGCACTGAAGCTTTCTTT
j_call: TRBJ1-1
clone_size: .
v_call: TRBV29-1
d_call: TRBD1

cdr3_aa: CASSSDRYNYGYTF
cdr3_nt: TGTGCCAGCAGCTCCGACAGGTACAACTATGGCTACACCTTC
j_call: TRBJ1-2
clone_size: .
v_call: TRBV28
d_call: .

cdr3_aa: CASLGGFGANVLTF
cdr3_nt: TGTGCCAGTCTAGGGGGCTTTGGGGCCAACGTCCTGACTTTC
j_call: TRBJ2-6
clone_size: once
v_call: TRBV6-6
d_call: TRBD1

cdr3_aa: CASSRAGPNSEAFF
cdr3_nt: TGTGCCAGCTCACGGGCCGGCCCTAATTCTGAAGCTTTCTTT
j_call: TRBJ1-1
clone_size: .
v_call: TRBV18
d_call: .

cdr3_aa: CASSFAGTEGYTF
cdr3_nt: TGTGCCAGCAGTTTCGCCGGGACAGAAGGCTACACCTTC
j_call: TRBJ1-2
clone_size: .
v_call: TRBV6-6
d_call: TRBD1

cdr3_aa: CASSRTSGSLSSYEQYF
cdr3_nt: TGTGCCAGCAGCCGGACTAGCGGGAGCCTCAGCTCCTACGAGCAGTACTTC
j_call: TRBJ2-7
clone_size: once
v_call: TRBV7-2
d_call: TRBD2

cdr3_aa: CASSEKVTASTF
cdr3_nt: TGTGCCAGCAGTGAGAAAGTAACGGCAAGCACCTTC
j_call: TRBJ1-2
clone_size: .
v_call: TRBV2
d_call: .

cdr3_aa: CASSLGRATAGYTF
cdr3_nt: TGCGCCAGCAGCTTGGGCAGGGCGACTGCTGGCTACACCTTC
j_call: TRBJ1-2
clone_size: .
v_call: TRBV5-1
d_call: .

cdr3_aa: CASSLQGWDVAEQYF
cdr3_nt: TGTGCCAGCAGCCTTCAGGGTTGGGATGTGGCCGAGCAGTACTTC
j_call: TRBJ2-7
clone_size: .
v_call: TRBV5-5
d_call: .

cdr3_aa: CASRERARDTEAFF
cdr3_nt: TGTGCCAGTCGCGAGCGGGCGCGGGACACTGAAGCTTTCTTT
j_call: TRBJ1-1
clone_size: few
v_call: TRBV19
d_call: .

cdr3_aa: CASMGRGHTEAFF
cdr3_nt: TGTGCCAGCATGGGCAGGGGACACACTGAAGCTTTCTTT
j_call: TRBJ1-1
clone_size: .
v_call: TRBV25-1
d_call: .

cdr3_aa: CASSLQRYNEQFF
cdr3_nt: TGCGCCAGCAGCTTACAGCGGTACAATGAGCAGTTCTTC
j_call: TRBJ2-1
clone_size: once
v_call: TRBV5-1
d_call: .

cdr3_aa: CASSPPVWSSSYEQYF
cdr3_nt: TGTGCCAGCAGCCCTCCCGTCTGGTCGAGCTCCTACGAGCAGTACTTC
j_call: TRBJ2-7
clone_size: .
v_call: TRBV6-6
d_call: .

cdr3_aa: CSVEAGDRSSYNEQFF
cdr3_nt: TGCAGCGTTGAAGCGGGGGACAGAAGCTCCTACAATGAGCAGTTCTTC
j_call: TRBJ2-1
clone_size: .
v_call: TRBV29-1
d_call: .

cdr3_aa: CASSLAGAAGNTIYF
cdr3_nt: TGTGCCAGCAGCTTAGCGGGCGCGGCCGGAAACACCATATATTTT
j_call: TRBJ1-3
clone_size: .
v_call: TRBV7-9
d_call: .

cdr3_aa: CASSARDARGETQYF
cdr3_nt: TGTGCCAGCAGTGCGAGGGACGCCCGTGGGGAGACCCAGTACTTC
j_call: TRBJ2-5
clone_size: .
v_call: TRBV6-1
d_call: .

cdr3_aa: CASSSDGTYEQYF
cdr3_nt: TGTGCCAGCAGCTCGGACGGAACCTACGAGCAGTACTTC
j_call: TRBJ2-7
clone_size: .
v_call: TRBV5-4
d_call: .

cdr3_aa: CASSYWTGAGNTEAFF
cdr3_nt: TGTGCCAGCAGTTACTGGACAGGGGCGGGTAACACTGAAGCTTTCTTT
j_call: TRBJ1-1
clone_size: .
v_call: TRBV6-5
d_call: TRBD1